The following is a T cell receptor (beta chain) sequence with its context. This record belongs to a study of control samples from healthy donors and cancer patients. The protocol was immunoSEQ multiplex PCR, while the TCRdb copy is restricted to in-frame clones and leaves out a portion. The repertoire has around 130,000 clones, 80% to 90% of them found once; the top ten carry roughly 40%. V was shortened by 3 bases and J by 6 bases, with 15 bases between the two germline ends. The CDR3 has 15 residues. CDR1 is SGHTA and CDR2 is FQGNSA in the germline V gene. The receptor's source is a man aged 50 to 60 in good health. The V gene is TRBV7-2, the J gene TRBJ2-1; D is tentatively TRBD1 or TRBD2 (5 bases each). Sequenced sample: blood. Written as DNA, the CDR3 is TGTGCCAGCAGCTTCCGGGGCCCAACGTCCAATGAGCAGTTCTTC. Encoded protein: CASSFRGPTSNEQFF.